This T cell receptor (beta chain) was observed in a study of T cell responses to AZD1222 COVID-19 vaccine. Overall study findings and caveats: White British ancestry dominated among donors, who included more females, and clonal diversity was possibly underestimated. With dominance at 160-218 and 743-854, vaccine-associated CD4 TCRs spanned spike.

Trimming took 6 bases from V and 3 from J, leaving 11 bases between them. Germline values: CDR1 SNHLY, CDR2 FYNNEI. The CDR3 contains 13 residues. Profiled with immunoSEQ multiplex PCR; TCRdb holds only in-frame clones, not every one. The table lists about 94,000 clones, 88% of them singletons. Points on this clone: What it binds is not known.

This rearrangement joins TRBV2 to TRBJ1-1, with D possibly TRBD1 on 6 matching bases. This specimen consisted of peripheral blood, obtained 28 days after the second AZD1222 dose. The clonotype was recovered from an adult who received the AZD1222 COVID-19 vaccine. The CDR3 protein is CASRLDSYTEAFF. In nucleotides, the CDR3 is TGTGCCAGCAGGCTGGACAGCTACACTGAAGCTTTCTTT.